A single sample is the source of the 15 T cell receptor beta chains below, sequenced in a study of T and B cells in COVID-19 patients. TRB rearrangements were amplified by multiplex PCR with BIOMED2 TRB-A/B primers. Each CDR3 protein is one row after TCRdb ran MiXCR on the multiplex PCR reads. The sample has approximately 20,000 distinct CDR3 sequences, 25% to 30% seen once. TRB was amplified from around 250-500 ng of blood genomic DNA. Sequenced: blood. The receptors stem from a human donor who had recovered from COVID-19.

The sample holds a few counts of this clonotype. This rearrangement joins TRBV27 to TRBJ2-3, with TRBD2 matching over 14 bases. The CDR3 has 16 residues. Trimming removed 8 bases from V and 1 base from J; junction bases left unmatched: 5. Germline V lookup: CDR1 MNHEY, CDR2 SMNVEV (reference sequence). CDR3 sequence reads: CASRGLAGAGTDTQYF. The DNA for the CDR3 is TGTGCCAGCCGGGGACTAGCGGGAGCCGGCACAGATACGCAGTATTTT.

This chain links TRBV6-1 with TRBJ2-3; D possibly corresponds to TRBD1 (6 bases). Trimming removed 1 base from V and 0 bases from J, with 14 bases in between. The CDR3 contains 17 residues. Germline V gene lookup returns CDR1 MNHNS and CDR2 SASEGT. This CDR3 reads CASSEGQWGQSTDTQYF. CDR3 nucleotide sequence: TGTGCCAGCAGTGAAGGACAATGGGGGCAGAGCACAGATACGCAGTATTTT.

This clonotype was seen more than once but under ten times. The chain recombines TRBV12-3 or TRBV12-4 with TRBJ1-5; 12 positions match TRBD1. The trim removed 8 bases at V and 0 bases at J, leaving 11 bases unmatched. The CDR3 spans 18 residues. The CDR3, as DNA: TGTGCCAGCTCTCCCGGGACAGGGGGCTGGTATAGCAATCAGCCCCAGCATTTT. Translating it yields CASSPGTGGWYSNQPQHF.

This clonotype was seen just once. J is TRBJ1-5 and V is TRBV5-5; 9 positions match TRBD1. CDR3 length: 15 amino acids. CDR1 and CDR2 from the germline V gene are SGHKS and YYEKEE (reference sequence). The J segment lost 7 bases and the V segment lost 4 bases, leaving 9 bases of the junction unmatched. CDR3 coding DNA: TGTGCCAGCAGCCTGAACGGACAGGGGATCCAGCCCCAGCATTTT. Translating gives CASSLNGQGIQPQHF. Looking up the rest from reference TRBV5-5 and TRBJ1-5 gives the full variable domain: DAGVTQSPTHLIKTRGQQVTLRCSPISGHKSVSWYQQVLGQGPQFIFQYYEKEERGRGNFPDRFSARQFPNYSSELNVNALLLGDSALYLCASSLNGQGIQPQHFGDGTRLSIL.

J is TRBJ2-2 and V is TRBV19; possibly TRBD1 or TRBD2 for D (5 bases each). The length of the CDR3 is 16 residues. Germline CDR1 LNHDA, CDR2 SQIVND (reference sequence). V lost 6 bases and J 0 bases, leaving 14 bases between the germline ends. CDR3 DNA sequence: TGTGCCAGTAGGGACCCCGGGACGGCGAACACCGGGGAGCTGTTTTTT. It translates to CASRDPGTANTGELFF.

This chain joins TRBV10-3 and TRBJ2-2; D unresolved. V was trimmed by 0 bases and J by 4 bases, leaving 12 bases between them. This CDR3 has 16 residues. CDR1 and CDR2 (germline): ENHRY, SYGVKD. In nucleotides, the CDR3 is TGTGCCATCAGTGAGTCAGGCAGCAACCCCACCGGGGAGCTGTTTTTT. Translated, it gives CAISESGSNPTGELFF.

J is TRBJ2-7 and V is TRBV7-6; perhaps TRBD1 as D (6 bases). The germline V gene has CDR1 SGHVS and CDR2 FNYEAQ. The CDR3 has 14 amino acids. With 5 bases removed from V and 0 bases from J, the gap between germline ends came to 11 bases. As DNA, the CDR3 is TGTGCCAGCAGCCCTGGGGACAACTCCTACGAGCAGTACTTC. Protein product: CASSPGDNSYEQYF.

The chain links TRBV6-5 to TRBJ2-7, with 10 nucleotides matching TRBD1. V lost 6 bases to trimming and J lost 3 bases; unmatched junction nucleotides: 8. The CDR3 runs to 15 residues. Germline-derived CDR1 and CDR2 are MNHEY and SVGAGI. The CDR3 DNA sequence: TGTGCCAGCAGCTATGCCGGGACAGGGGACTACGAGCAGTACTTC. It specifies CASSYAGTGDYEQYF.

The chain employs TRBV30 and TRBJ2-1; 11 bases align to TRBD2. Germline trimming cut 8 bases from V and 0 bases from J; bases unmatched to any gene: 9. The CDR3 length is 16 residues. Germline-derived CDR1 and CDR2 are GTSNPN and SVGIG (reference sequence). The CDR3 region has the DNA TGTGCCCGAAGGGAGACTAGCGGGATCTCCTACAATGAGCAGTTCTTC. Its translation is CARRETSGISYNEQFF.

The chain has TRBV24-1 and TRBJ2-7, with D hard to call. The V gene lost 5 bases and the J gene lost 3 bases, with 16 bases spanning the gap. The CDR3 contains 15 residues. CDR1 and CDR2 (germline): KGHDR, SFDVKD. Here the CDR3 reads CATSVVCRRHYEQYF. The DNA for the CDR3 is TGTGCCACCAGTGTCGTTTGTCGACGCCACTACGAGCAGTACTTC.

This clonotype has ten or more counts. The CDR3 protein is CASSSHGGEQYF. The DNA for the CDR3 is TGTGCCAGCAGTTCCCATGGGGGCGAGCAGTACTTC. The chain couples TRBV6-5 to TRBJ2-7; D may match TRBD1 or TRBD2 (5 bases each). CDR3 size: 12 residues. Germline V gene lookup returns CDR1 MNHEY and CDR2 SVGAGI. Deletions cut 4 bases from V and 6 bases from J, with 10 bases between.

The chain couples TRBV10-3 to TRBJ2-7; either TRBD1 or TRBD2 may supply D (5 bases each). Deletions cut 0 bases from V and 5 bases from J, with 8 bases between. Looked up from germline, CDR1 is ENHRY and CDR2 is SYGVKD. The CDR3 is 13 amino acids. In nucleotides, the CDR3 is TGTGCCATCAGTGAGTCGTTGGGGGACGAGCAGTACTTC. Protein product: CAISESLGDEQYF.

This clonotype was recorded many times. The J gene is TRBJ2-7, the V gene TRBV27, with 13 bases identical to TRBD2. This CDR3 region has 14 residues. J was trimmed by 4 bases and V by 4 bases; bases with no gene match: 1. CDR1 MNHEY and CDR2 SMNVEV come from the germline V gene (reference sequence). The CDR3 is CASSWTSGSYEQYF. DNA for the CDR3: TGTGCCAGCAGTTGGACTAGCGGGAGTTACGAGCAGTACTTC.

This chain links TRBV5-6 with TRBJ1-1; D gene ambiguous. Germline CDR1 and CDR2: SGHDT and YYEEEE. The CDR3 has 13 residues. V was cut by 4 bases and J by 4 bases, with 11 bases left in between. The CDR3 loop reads CASSNEVFTEAFF. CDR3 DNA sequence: TGTGCCAGCAGCAACGAGGTCTTCACTGAAGCTTTCTTT. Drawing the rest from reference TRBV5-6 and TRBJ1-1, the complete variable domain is DAGVTQSPTHLIKTRGQQVTLRCSPKSGHDTVSWYQQALGQGPQFIFQYYEEEERQRGNFPDRFSGHQFPNYSSELNVNALLLGDSALYLCASSNEVFTEAFFGQGTRLTVV.

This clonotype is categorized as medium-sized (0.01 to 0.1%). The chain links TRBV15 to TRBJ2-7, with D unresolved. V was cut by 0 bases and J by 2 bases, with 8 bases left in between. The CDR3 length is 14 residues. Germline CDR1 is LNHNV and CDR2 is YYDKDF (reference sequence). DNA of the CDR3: TGTGCCACCAGCAGAGAGGTGGAAGCCTACGAGCAGTACTTC. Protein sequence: CATSREVEAYEQYF.